This T cell receptor beta chain appears in the sequencing data of a study of Ad26.COV2.S vaccination and SARS-CoV-2 variants. Study context: As a participant in COV1001, the donor was in the Ad26.COV2.S trial arm.

Described treatment: some 20 received Ad26.COV2.S at low or high dose, single or two shots; about five received placebo; per-sample allocation not given. Sampling happened 63 days after the first vaccine or placebo injection. This Boston cohort included adults aged 18-55 years. On this clone itself: Its antigen is undetermined. Other DNA sequences in this specimen translate into the identical CDR3.

Trimming pared 0 bases from V and 3 bases from J, leaving 12 bases between. Germline CDR1 and CDR2: SGHRS and YFSETQ. This CDR3 region has 15 residues. The repertoire was sequenced with immunoSEQ multiplex PCR; TCRdb's copy has only in-frame clones and lacks some. The sample consists of about 420,000 clones, approximately 87% of them appearing once. Study results and caveats: Researchers cautioned that TCR breadth and depth analyses may have underestimated total T cell responses.

This sequence originates from a person between 18 and 60 years old who received the Ad26.COV2.S COVID-19 vaccine or a placebo. The gene calls are TRBV5-1 and TRBJ1-1; possibly TRBD1 for D (5 bases). Sequencing used peripheral blood, obtained in a trial of Ad26.COV2.S vaccine versus placebo. The CDR3 reads CASSLGGGLDTEAFF. The CDR3 DNA follows: TGCGCCAGCAGCTTGGGGGGCGGACTGGACACTGAAGCTTTCTTT.